Below, one TCR beta chain is given with its context. PCR amplification relied on 60 Vbeta primers (plus 13 Jbeta primers). Assay used: immunoSEQ multiplex PCR; TCRdb lists only in-frame clones, some missing. The sample carries some 200,000 clones, 82% recorded once. This specimen belongs to a study of cytomegalovirus exposure and HLA in healthy donors. Specimen: PBMCs. The source is a woman under 30 in good health and CMV-seronegative.

The DNA of the CDR3 is TGTGCCAGCAGCTCGGGACAGGGGTACGGCTACACCTTC. Translation gives CASSSGQGYGYTF. The chain has TRBV11-2 and TRBJ1-2, with TRBD1 identical over 10 bases. The length of the CDR3 is 13 residues. Germline values: CDR1 SGHAT, CDR2 FQNNGV. V shed 4 bases and J 8 bases; nucleotides not matched to a gene: 4.